These T cell receptor beta chains were read from a single sample in a study of T cells after yellow fever vaccination. One entry per CDR3 protein results from TCRdb running MiXCR on the 5' RACE reads. There are 450,000 to 650,000 distinct CDR3 sequences in the sample; just over 20% occur only once, and about a sixth lies in the top ten. The sample consisted of PBMCs, taken roughly 20 days after the first yellow fever vaccination. The source is a man between 18 and 29 years old who received the YFV17D yellow fever vaccine. Each CDR3 is given with its conserved first and last residue. Each record gives: clone size, V gene, J gene, D gene, CDR3 DNA, CDR3 protein. The D gene is left open where the match is weak. Not all rows give a size; the values are once, few, many and, for expanded clones, a class.

>few|TRBV19|TRBJ1-5|NA
TGTGCCAGTAGTTATGCGGGGGCAGGCAATCAGCCCCAGCATTTT
CASSYAGAGNQPQHF
>few|TRBV15|TRBJ2-3|NA
TGTGCCACCAGCAGAGTAGGGACAGATACGCAGTATTTT
CATSRVGTDTQYF
>once|TRBV20-1|TRBJ2-1|NA
TGCAGTGCTAGAGGTCCCCGGGGGCGGAGGAATGAGCAGTTCTTC
CSARGPRGRRNEQFF
>few|TRBV7-2|TRBJ2-2|NA
TGTGCCAGCAGCTCTTATTACGGGGAGCTGTTTTTT
CASSSYYGELFF
>NA|TRBV7-2|TRBJ2-3|NA
TGTGCCAGCAGGCCGGGTTTCGCTAGCACAGATACGCAGTATTTT
CASRPGFASTDTQYF
>NA|TRBV29-1|TRBJ1-3|NA
TGCAGCGTTGTAACGGGGGCTGGAAACACCATATATTTT
CSVVTGAGNTIYF
>once|TRBV7-8|TRBJ2-3|NA
TGTGCCAGCAGCTTATATAGGGGCCGGAGTACGCAGTATTTT
CASSLYRGRSTQYF
>NA|TRBV5-1|TRBJ2-7|NA
TGCGCCAGCAGCTTGGCCCGGGGAAGCGATTCCTACGAGCAGTACTTC
CASSLARGSDSYEQYF
>few|TRBV4-3|TRBJ2-3|NA
TGCGCCAGCAGCCAAGAGAGGACATACGTGAGAACAGATACGCAGTATTTT
CASSQERTYVRTDTQYF
>NA|TRBV18|TRBJ1-1|NA
TGTGCCAGCTCACCACCCACCAGGGATGTAAGCACTGAAGCTTTCTTT
CASSPPTRDVSTEAFF
>NA|TRBV6-4|TRBJ2-3|TRBD2
TGTGCCAGCAGTGAGGCGGGGGGAAAACACACAGATACGCAGTATTTT
CASSEAGGKHTDTQYF
>NA|TRBV6-4|TRBJ2-2|TRBD2
TGTGCCAGCAGTCTAGCGGGGAGCCGGAACACCGGGGAGCTGTTTTTT
CASSLAGSRNTGELFF
>few|TRBV27|TRBJ1-1|NA
TGTGCCAGCAGCTGGGGGGGCAGGTACACTGAAGCTTTCTTT
CASSWGGRYTEAFF
>few|TRBV4-3|TRBJ2-7|TRBD1
TGCGCCAGCAGCCGCCACAGGGGGGCCTACGAGCAGTACTTC
CASSRHRGAYEQYF
>NA|TRBV5-1|TRBJ2-5|TRBD1
TGCGCCAGCAGCCCCCCGGGACAGGGGGAAGAGACCCAGTACTTC
CASSPPGQGEETQYF
>NA|TRBV5-1|TRBJ2-1|NA
TGCGCCAGCAGCTTTTGGACCTACAATGAGCAGTTCTTC
CASSFWTYNEQFF
>NA|TRBV18|TRBJ2-1|TRBD1
TGTGCCAGCTCATTTTTGGGACAGGGAACTTACAATGAGCAGTTCTTC
CASSFLGQGTYNEQFF
>NA|TRBV7-9|TRBJ2-1|TRBD2
TGTGCCAGCAGCTTGCTAGCGGGGGTGGACAATGAGCAGTTCTTC
CASSLLAGVDNEQFF
>few|TRBV5-4|TRBJ2-2|TRBD1
TGTGCCAGCAGCTACGGACAGGGTACCGGGGAGCTGTTTTTT
CASSYGQGTGELFF
>NA|TRBV7-2|TRBJ2-7|NA
TGTGCCAGCAGCTTAGCACGGGGGACGATCTACGAGCAGTACTTC
CASSLARGTIYEQYF
>NA|TRBV24-1|TRBJ2-2|NA
TGTGCCACCAGTGACCGTGAGACAGGTCGTACCGGGGAGCTGTTTTTT
CATSDRETGRTGELFF
>NA|TRBV6-1|TRBJ2-7|NA
TGTGCCAGCAGTGTCGGCACCTACGTAGAGCAGTACTTC
CASSVGTYVEQYF
>NA|TRBV7-3|TRBJ1-1|TRBD1
TGTGCCAGCAGCTCCCAACAGGGGAGCGGTTTGAACACTGAAGCTTTCTTT
CASSSQQGSGLNTEAFF
>few|TRBV7-9|TRBJ2-1|NA
TGTGCCAGCAGCTCCCAAGGCCATGAGCAGTTCTTC
CASSSQGHEQFF
>few|TRBV5-1|TRBJ2-5|NA
TGCGCCAGCAGCTCGAGCGGGCCTGAAGAGACCCAGTACTTC
CASSSSGPEETQYF
>NA|TRBV19|TRBJ2-1|TRBD1
TGTGCCAGTAGTATTGGCAGGGGGTTGGTTGAGCAGTTCTTC
CASSIGRGLVEQFF
>NA|TRBV5-1|TRBJ2-3|NA
TGCGCCAGCAGCTTGGGGGACCCGGCCGATACGCAGTATTTT
CASSLGDPADTQYF
>NA|TRBV4-2|TRBJ1-6|TRBD1
TGTGCCAGCAGCCAAGAAACTGGGACAGGGGATTCACCCCTCCACTTT
CASSQETGTGDSPLHF
>many|TRBV15|TRBJ2-3|TRBD1
TGTGCCACCAGCAGAGGGACAGGGCGGATTGCAGATACGCAGTATTTT
CATSRGTGRIADTQYF
>NA|TRBV3-1|TRBJ1-2|TRBD1
TGTGCCAGCAGCCAAGCAGGGGGCGTCTATGGCTACACCTTC
CASSQAGGVYGYTF
>few|TRBV11-2|TRBJ1-4|TRBD1
TGTGCCAGCAGCTTTCCTATCCCTTGGGGGCCACCGGGACAGGGAGGTGAAAAACTGTTTTTT
CASSFPIPWGPPGQGGEKLFF
>NA|TRBV4-3|TRBJ2-7|NA
TGCGCCAGCAGCATAGGGATATCCTACGAGCAGTACTTC
CASSIGISYEQYF
>few|TRBV9|TRBJ1-6|NA
TGTGCCAGCGGAGGAACGGGGAGCTCCTATAATTCACCCCTCCACTTT
CASGGTGSSYNSPLHF
>few|TRBV7-2|TRBJ1-5|NA
TGTGCCAGCAGCTTCGGGGATGGCAATCAGCCCCAGCATTTT
CASSFGDGNQPQHF
>few|TRBV7-9|TRBJ1-5|NA
TGTGCCAGCAGCGACGTGCCTTATAGCAATCAGCCCCAGCATTTT
CASSDVPYSNQPQHF
>NA|TRBV27|TRBJ2-2|TRBD2
TGTGCCAGCTCCCGGGGGGGCCCTTACACCGGGGAGCTGTTTTTT
CASSRGGPYTGELFF
>NA|TRBV29-1|TRBJ2-5|NA
TGCAGCGTTCTGGTTGAACCAAGAAAACTACAAGAGACCCAGTACTTC
CSVLVEPRKLQETQYF
>few|TRBV4-3|TRBJ2-5|NA
TGCGCCAGCAGCCAAGATATAAGGTCCCAAGAGACCCAGTACTTC
CASSQDIRSQETQYF
>few|TRBV27|TRBJ2-2|TRBD1
TGTGCCAGCAGTTCCCAGGGGGCTCGGAACACCGGGGAGCTGTTTTTT
CASSSQGARNTGELFF
>NA|TRBV11-1|TRBJ2-7|NA
TGTGCCAGCAGCTTAGTCGTCAACGAGCAGTACTTC
CASSLVVNEQYF
>NA|TRBV7-3|TRBJ2-1|TRBD1
TGTGCCAGCAGCCCTGACAGGGGGCGGAGGGAGCAGTTCTTC
CASSPDRGRREQFF
>once|TRBV12-3/TRBV12-4|TRBJ2-5|NA
TGTGCCAGCAGTTTTCTACAGGCAGAGACCCAGTACTTC
CASSFLQAETQYF
>NA|TRBV7-2|TRBJ1-2|NA
TGTGCCAGCAGCTTAGAATCGGGGGCTGGCTACACCTTC
CASSLESGAGYTF
>NA|TRBV4-3|TRBJ2-7|NA
TGCGCCAGCAGCCAAGAAAGGGGGGGCTACGAGCAGTACTTC
CASSQERGGYEQYF
>NA|TRBV12-3/TRBV12-4|TRBJ1-2|NA
TGTGCCAGCAGTCCCGAGTGGGGGTACGATGGCTACACCTTC
CASSPEWGYDGYTF
>NA|TRBV7-2|TRBJ2-1|NA
TGTGCCAGCAGCTTCACGACGGGTGAGCAGTTCTTC
CASSFTTGEQFF
>few|TRBV12-3/TRBV12-4|TRBJ2-3|TRBD2
TGTGCCAGCAGTTCTAGCGGGGAAGGATCAGATACGCAGTATTTT
CASSSSGEGSDTQYF